This T cell receptor beta chain was profiled in a study of identical twins. V gave up 3 bases and J gave up 5 bases, with 15 bases separating them. CDR1 and CDR2 (germline): SGHTA, FQGNSA. The CDR3 contains 15 residues. A template switching step contributed a universal primer site, while unique molecular identifiers were present in the cDNA. Each CDR3 protein gets one entry after TCRdb re-called the 5' RACE reads with MiXCR. The table lists 1,800,000 or so distinct CDR3 sequences, less than 35% of them singletons. This clonotype was seen more than once but under ten times. This clonotype originated in a newborn girl in good health. The chain uses TRBV7-2 and TRBJ2-3; tentatively, D is TRBD2 (5 bases). The specimen sequenced was cord blood. For the CDR3, the DNA is TGTGCCAGCAGCTTGCAGCAAGGACGGGGAGATACGCAGTATTTT. Amino acids: CASSLQQGRGDTQYF.